The clone carrying this T cell receptor beta chain was seen more than once but under ten times. Its antigen is as yet unknown. It was cDNA, reverse transcribed from extracted RNA, that served as the sequencing template. Sequencing used immunoSEQ multiplex PCR; TCRdb keeps in-frame clones, though not all of them. In the table there are around 3,500 clones, roughly 70% of which are singletons. This record comes from a study of CD8+ T cells in alopecia areata. Whole-study findings and limits: Tofacitinib yielded significantly lower scalp clonality and fewer expanded CD8+ clones among the top 100. Given one nonresponder, whether baseline CD8+ expansion relates to response remains uncertain. Compared with mice, patients displayed less clear TCR sharing, possibly for HLA-related reasons.

Trimming took off 8 bases at V and 8 bases at J, with 15 bases between the two ends. The length of the CDR3 is 12 residues. CDR1 is SGHVS, CDR2 FQNEAQ, per germline. The sample's treatment: oral pan-JAK inhibitor, 5-10 mg twice daily. It was from alopecia areata patients that lesional scalp punch biopsies and peripheral blood were collected. The material was skin, obtained at week 24, from a patient treated with tofacitinib. The sequence was collected from a human donor with alopecia areata. This rearrangement joins TRBV7-8 to TRBJ1-2, with D possibly TRBD1 on 5 matching bases. CDR3 coding DNA: TGTGCCAGCGGATATCTGGGGGAGGGCTACACCTTC. Its translation is CASGYLGEGYTF.